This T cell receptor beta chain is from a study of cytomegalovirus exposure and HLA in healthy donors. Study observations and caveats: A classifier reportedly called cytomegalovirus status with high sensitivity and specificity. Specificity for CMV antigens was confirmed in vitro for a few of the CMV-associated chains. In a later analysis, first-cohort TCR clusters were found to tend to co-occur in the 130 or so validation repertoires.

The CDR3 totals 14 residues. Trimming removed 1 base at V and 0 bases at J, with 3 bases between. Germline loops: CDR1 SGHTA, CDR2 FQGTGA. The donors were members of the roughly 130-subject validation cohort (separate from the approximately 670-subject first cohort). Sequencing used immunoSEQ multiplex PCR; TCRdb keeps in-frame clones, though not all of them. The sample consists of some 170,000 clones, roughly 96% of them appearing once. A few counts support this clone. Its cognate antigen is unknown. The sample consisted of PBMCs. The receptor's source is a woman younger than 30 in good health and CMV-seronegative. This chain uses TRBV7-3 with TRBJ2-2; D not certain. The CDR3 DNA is TGTGCCAGCAGCTTAAGTACGAACACCGGGGAGCTGTTTTTT. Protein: CASSLSTNTGELFF.